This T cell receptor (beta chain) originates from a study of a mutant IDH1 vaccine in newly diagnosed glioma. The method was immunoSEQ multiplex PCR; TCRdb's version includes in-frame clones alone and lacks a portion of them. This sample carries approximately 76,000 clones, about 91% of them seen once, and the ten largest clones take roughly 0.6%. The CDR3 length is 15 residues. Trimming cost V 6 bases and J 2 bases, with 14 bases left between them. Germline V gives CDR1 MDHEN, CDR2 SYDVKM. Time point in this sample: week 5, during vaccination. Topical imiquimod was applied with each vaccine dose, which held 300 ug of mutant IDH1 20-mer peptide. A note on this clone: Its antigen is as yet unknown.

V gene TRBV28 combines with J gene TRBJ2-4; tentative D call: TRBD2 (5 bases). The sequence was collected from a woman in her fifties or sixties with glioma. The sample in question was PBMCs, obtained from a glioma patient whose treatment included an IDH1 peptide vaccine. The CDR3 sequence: CASRTPGSTKNIQYF. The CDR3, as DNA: TGTGCCAGCAGGACGCCGGGATCCACCAAAAACATTCAGTACTTC.